The sequence of this T cell receptor beta chain was determined in a study of OX40 agonist ivuxolimab in advanced cancers. The germline CDR1 and CDR2 sequences are MNHEY and SVGAGI. Trimming cost V 6 bases and J 3 bases, with 14 bases left between them. This CDR3 comprises 14 residues. Only in-frame clones appear in the TCRdb table, and some are missing; sequencing was by immunoSEQ multiplex PCR. Here the sample spans under 70,000 clones, about nine tenths being singletons. V usage is TRBV6-5 and J usage is TRBJ1-2; maybe TRBD1 (5 bases). This TCR derives from an adult with an advanced solid tumor such as melanoma, head and neck, liver or kidney cancer. The sequencing used CD4+ or CD8+ T cells sorted from blood, collected in a trial of the OX40 agonist ivuxolimab. The chain's CDR3 is CASSTDGGYYGYTF. For the CDR3, the DNA is TGTGCCAGCAGCACCGACGGGGGGTACTATGGCTACACCTTC.